This entry lists 2 T cell receptor beta chains sequenced from one sample in a study of early T cells in non-severe SARS-CoV-2 infection. TCRdb recomputed calls from the 5' RACE reads with MiXCR, one row per CDR3 protein. This sample has 30,000 or so distinct CDR3 sequences, with 5.5% to 6% found just once. Sequenced material: whole blood. The receptors derive from an adult who was a healthcare worker with PCR-confirmed SARS-CoV-2 infection or an uninfected control (not recorded which).

The sample holds many counts of this clonotype. The chain couples TRBV7-2 to TRBJ2-3; 10 bases match TRBD2. V was clipped by 4 bases and J by 5 bases; unmatched bases: 0. The CDR3 is made up of 13 amino acids. Germline V gives CDR1 SGHTA, CDR2 FQGNSA. The CDR3 bases are TGTGCCAGCAGCTGGACTAGCGGAGATACGCAGTATTTT. It yields the protein CASSWTSGDTQYF.

The J gene is TRBJ2-5, the V gene TRBV6-5; TRBD2 matches 7 bases. J gave up 4 bases and V 5 bases, and 4 bases lay outside the gene matches. Germline V gives CDR1 MNHEY, CDR2 SVGAGI. The CDR3 is 13 amino acids. The CDR3 DNA is TGTGCCAGCAGTGCTAGGGAGGGAGAGACCCAGTACTTC. Protein: CASSAREGETQYF.